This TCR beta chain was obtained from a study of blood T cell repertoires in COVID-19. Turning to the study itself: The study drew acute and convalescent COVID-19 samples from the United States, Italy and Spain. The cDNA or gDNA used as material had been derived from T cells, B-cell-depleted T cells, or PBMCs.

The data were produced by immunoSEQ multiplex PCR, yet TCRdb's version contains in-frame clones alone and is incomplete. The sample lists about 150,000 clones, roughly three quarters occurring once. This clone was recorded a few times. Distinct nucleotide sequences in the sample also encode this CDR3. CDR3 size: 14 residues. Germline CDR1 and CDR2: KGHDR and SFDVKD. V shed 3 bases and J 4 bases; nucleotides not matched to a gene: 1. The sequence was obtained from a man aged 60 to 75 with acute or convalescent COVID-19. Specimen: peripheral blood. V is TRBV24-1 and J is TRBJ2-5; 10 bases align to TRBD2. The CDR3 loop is CATSDRLAGETQYF. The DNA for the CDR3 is TGTGCCACCAGTGATAGACTAGCGGGAGAGACCCAGTACTTC.